This is a list of T cell receptor beta chains from one sample in a study of shared clonotypes between healthy human individuals. Sequenced by immunoSEQ multiplex PCR; TCRdb stores in-frame clones only, minus some. The sample shows under 2.5 million clones, approximately 90% of them seen only once. The sample taken for sequencing was naive CD4+ T cells from PBMCs. The receptors shown here come from a man between 18 and 35 years old in good health. Some clones in this sample may be carry-over from other donors' samples. Both conserved end residues are part of each CDR3. A D gene is named only where the DNA matches it firmly. Expanded clones get a size class; other rows say once, few or many, or leave the size out.

clone_size,v_call,d_call,j_call,cdr3_nt,cdr3_aa
NA,TRBV7-2,NA,TRBJ1-5,TGTGCCAGCAGTTTCGGACAGTTCAATCAGCCCCAGCATTTT,CASSFGQFNQPQHF
once,TRBV7-8,NA,TRBJ2-7,TGTGCCAGCAGCTTAGTTCCGAGCGGACCCTACGAGCAGTACTTC,CASSLVPSGPYEQYF
NA,TRBV6-1,NA,TRBJ2-7,TGTGCCAGCAGTGCAGGGGCTACAATCTCCTACGAGCAGTACTTC,CASSAGATISYEQYF
NA,TRBV7-2,NA,TRBJ1-1,TGTGCCAGCAGCTTGATGACGGCTATGAACACTGAAGCTTTCTTT,CASSLMTAMNTEAFF
NA,TRBV19,NA,TRBJ2-3,TGTGCCACCCGGGCCCCCCTGTCTCGGGACATCTCCGATACGCAGTATTTT,CATRAPLSRDISDTQYF
NA,TRBV4-3,TRBD2,TRBJ2-3,TGCGCCAGCAGCCAAGCTGGACTAGCGGGAGGCCAAGATACGCAGTATTTT,CASSQAGLAGGQDTQYF
NA,TRBV29-1,TRBD1,TRBJ1-2,TGCAGCGTTGGGAGGACAGGGCAGAACTATGGCTACACCTTC,CSVGRTGQNYGYTF
few,TRBV5-5,NA,TRBJ1-5,TGTGCCAGCAGCTTACTGGCAGGGGATCAGCCCCAGCATTTT,CASSLLAGDQPQHF
NA,TRBV9,NA,TRBJ2-3,TGTGCCAGCAGCGTAGAGTTCCCGGGGAGCTTGGGTGATACGCAGTATTTT,CASSVEFPGSLGDTQYF
NA,TRBV21-1,NA,TRBJ1-2,TGTGCCAGCAGCAAAAGTACGAGCTATACTAACTATGGCTACACCTTC,CASSKSTSYTNYGYTF
NA,TRBV19,TRBD1,TRBJ2-7,TGTGCCAGTAGCCCTGGACAGGGGCGCTCTCTCTACGAGCAGTACTTC,CASSPGQGRSLYEQYF
NA,TRBV4-3,NA,TRBJ2-5,TGCGCCAGCAGCCAAGATGGGGGGGCCGGAGAGACCCAGTACTTC,CASSQDGGAGETQYF
once,TRBV5-4,NA,TRBJ2-4,TGTGCCAGCAGCCCTGACCTCAAAAACATTCAGTACTTC,CASSPDLKNIQYF
NA,TRBV20-1,NA,TRBJ2-3,TGCAGTGCGCGGAGCACAGATACGCAGTATTTT,CSARSTDTQYF
NA,TRBV28,TRBD2,TRBJ2-7,TGTGCCAGCAGTCCCGTCGGGGGGGAGTTTACGAGGCAGTACTTC,CASSPVGGEFTRQYF
NA,TRBV2,NA,TRBJ1-1,TGTGCCAGCAGTGAAACCTCCGGGAGGATGAACACTGAAGCTTTCTTT,CASSETSGRMNTEAFF
NA,TRBV5-4,TRBD1,TRBJ1-1,TGTGCCAGCAGCGGCCGGACAGGGATGGGCACTGAAGCTTTCTTT,CASSGRTGMGTEAFF
NA,TRBV28,NA,TRBJ1-1,TGTGCCAGCAGTTACGCGGGGAACACTGAAGCTTTCTTT,CASSYAGNTEAFF
NA,TRBV30,NA,TRBJ1-2,TGTGCCTGGAGTAATACAGCTTACAACTATGGCTACACCTTC,CAWSNTAYNYGYTF
NA,TRBV27,NA,TRBJ2-5,TGTGCCAGCAGTTCCTCTCGAGGGGGGGCCCAGTACTTC,CASSSSRGGAQYF
NA,TRBV6-4,NA,TRBJ2-1,TGTGCCAGCAGTGACGGGTCTAGTCGGGATGAGCAGTTCTTC,CASSDGSSRDEQFF
NA,TRBV15,NA,TRBJ2-7,TGTGCCACCAGCCCGAGTGTCCAAGCCTACGAGCAGTACTTC,CATSPSVQAYEQYF
once,TRBV18,TRBD2,TRBJ2-3,TGTGCCAGCTCACTCCGGGATAGCGGGAGTGCTCCAGATACGCAGTATTTT,CASSLRDSGSAPDTQYF
NA,TRBV2,NA,TRBJ2-7,TGTGCCAGCAGCTCGGACACCTACGAGCAGTACTTC,CASSSDTYEQYF
once,TRBV7-9,NA,TRBJ2-7,TGTGCCAGCAGCCCTCCAATCTATGAGCAGTACTTC,CASSPPIYEQYF
NA,TRBV4-1,NA,TRBJ2-7,TGCGCCAGCAGCCAATTTCCAATAGGCGGCGAGCAGTACTTC,CASSQFPIGGEQYF
NA,TRBV10-3,NA,TRBJ1-5,TGTGCCATCAGTGAGTCGAACACCGTAGGTCAGCCCCAGCATTTT,CAISESNTVGQPQHF
NA,TRBV27,TRBD1,TRBJ2-7,TGTGCCAGCAGCGTGGACTTGGGACAGCCCGAGCAGTACTTC,CASSVDLGQPEQYF
once,TRBV18,NA,TRBJ1-1,TGTGCCAGCTCACCAGAGGGACTCCCCCCGGGCACTGAAGCTTTCTTT,CASSPEGLPPGTEAFF
NA,TRBV27,TRBD2,TRBJ2-2,TGTGCCAGCAGTTTGCTAGCGGCCACCGGGGAGCTGTTTTTT,CASSLLAATGELFF
NA,TRBV7-3,NA,TRBJ1-1,TGTGCCAGCAGCTTCGGGGTTAGCACTGAAGCTTTCTTT,CASSFGVSTEAFF
NA,TRBV10-3,TRBD1,TRBJ2-2,TGTGCCACACGGGACAGGGACCGGGGGGAGCTGTTTTTT,CATRDRDRGELFF
NA,TRBV9,NA,TRBJ2-6,TGTGCCAGCAGCGTAGGTGGTCGAACCGGGGCCAACGTCCTGACTTTC,CASSVGGRTGANVLTF
NA,TRBV5-1,NA,TRBJ2-3,TGCGCCAGCAGCTTGGTTCTAGCGATGGCAGATACGCAGTATTTT,CASSLVLAMADTQYF
NA,TRBV29-1,TRBD2,TRBJ2-3,TGCAGCGTTGCAACTGGACTAGCGGGGTTATATTTT,CSVATGLAGLYF
NA,TRBV4-3,NA,TRBJ2-3,TGCGCCAGCAGCCCCGGTGGGAACCCAGATACGCAGTATTTT,CASSPGGNPDTQYF
NA,TRBV28,NA,TRBJ1-6,TGTGCCAGCAGTCTATATAGGAATTCACCCCTCCACTTT,CASSLYRNSPLHF
few,TRBV18,NA,TRBJ1-5,TGTGCCAGCTCACCACAGGGATCCCACCGGCCCCAGCATTTT,CASSPQGSHRPQHF
NA,TRBV5-4,TRBD1,TRBJ2-1,TGTGCCAGCAGCCGAGGGGACAGGGGGATCAATGAGCAGTTCTTC,CASSRGDRGINEQFF
NA,TRBV28,NA,TRBJ2-5,TGTGCCACGCTGGGGTTCCAAGAGACCCAGTACTTC,CATLGFQETQYF
once,TRBV5-4,TRBD1,TRBJ1-1,TGTGCCAGCAGCTCCGGACAGGGTGTGTGGGACACTGAAGCTTTCTTT,CASSSGQGVWDTEAFF
NA,TRBV6-5,NA,TRBJ1-2,TGTGCCAGCAGTCCCCCCCTCTCAGGGGTCGGCGGCTACACCTTC,CASSPPLSGVGGYTF
NA,TRBV28,TRBD2,TRBJ2-7,TGTGCCAGCAGTTCTACTGGACTAGCGCCCTACGAGCAGTACTTC,CASSSTGLAPYEQYF
NA,TRBV6-6,NA,TRBJ1-5,TGTGCCAGCAGCCGTCGTAATCAGCCCCAGCATTTT,CASSRRNQPQHF
NA,TRBV28,TRBD1,TRBJ1-3,TGTGCCAGCAGTGATCCGACAGGGGGCAAAAACACCATATATTTT,CASSDPTGGKNTIYF